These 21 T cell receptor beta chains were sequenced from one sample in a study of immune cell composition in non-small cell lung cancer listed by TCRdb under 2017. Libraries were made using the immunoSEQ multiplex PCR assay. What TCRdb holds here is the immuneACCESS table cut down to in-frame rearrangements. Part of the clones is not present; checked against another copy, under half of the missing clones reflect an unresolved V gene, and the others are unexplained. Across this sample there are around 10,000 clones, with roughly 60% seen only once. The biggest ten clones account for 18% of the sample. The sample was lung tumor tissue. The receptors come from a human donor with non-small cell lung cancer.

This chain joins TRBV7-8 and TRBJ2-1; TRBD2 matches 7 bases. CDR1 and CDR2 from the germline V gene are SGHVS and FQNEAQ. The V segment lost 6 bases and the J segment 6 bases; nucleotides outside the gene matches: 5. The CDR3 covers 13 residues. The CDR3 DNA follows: TGTGCCAGCAGACCCGGACTAGGCAATGAGCAGTTCTTC. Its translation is CASRPGLGNEQFF.

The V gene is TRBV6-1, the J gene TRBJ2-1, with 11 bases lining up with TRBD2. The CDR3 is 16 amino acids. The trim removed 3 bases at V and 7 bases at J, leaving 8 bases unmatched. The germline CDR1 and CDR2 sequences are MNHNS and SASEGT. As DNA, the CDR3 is TGTGCCAGCAGTGAGAGACTAGCGGGAACGACGAATGAGCAGTTCTTC. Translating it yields CASSERLAGTTNEQFF.

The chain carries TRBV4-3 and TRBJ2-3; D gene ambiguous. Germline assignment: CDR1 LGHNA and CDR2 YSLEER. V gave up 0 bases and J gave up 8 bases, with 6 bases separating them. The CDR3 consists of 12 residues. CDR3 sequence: CASSQDRGTQYF. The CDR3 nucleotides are TGCGCCAGCAGCCAAGATCGAGGTACGCAGTATTTT.

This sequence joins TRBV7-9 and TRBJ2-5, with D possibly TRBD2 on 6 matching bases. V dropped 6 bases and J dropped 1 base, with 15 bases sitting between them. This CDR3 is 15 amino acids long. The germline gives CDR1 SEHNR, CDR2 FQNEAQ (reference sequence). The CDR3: CASRSTGVVQETQYF. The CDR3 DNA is TGTGCCAGCAGATCCACGGGGGTCGTCCAAGAGACCCAGTACTTC.

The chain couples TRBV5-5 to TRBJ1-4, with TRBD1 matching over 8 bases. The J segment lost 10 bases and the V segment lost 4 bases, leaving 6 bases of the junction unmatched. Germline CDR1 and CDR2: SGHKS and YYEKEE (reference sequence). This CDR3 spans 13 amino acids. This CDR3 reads CASSPGTGTKLFF. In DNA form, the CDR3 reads TGTGCCAGCAGCCCCGGGACAGGAACAAAACTGTTTTTT.

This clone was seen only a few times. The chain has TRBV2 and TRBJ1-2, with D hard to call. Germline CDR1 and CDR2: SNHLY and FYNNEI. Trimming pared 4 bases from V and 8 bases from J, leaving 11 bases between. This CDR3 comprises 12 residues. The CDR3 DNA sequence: TGTGCCAGCAGTGGGCCAGGAGGAGGCTACACCTTC. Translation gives CASSGPGGGYTF. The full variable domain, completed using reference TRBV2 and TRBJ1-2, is EPEVTQTPSHQVTQMGQEVILRCVPISNHLYFYWYRQILGQKVEFLVSFYNNEISEKSEIFDDQFSVERPDGSNFTLKIRSTKLEDSAMYFCASSGPGGGYTFGSGTRLTVV.

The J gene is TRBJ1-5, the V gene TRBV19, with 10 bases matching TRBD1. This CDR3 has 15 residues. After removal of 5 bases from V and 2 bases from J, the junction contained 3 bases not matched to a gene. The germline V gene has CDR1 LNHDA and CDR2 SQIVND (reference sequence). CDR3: CASSDGTGGNQPQHF. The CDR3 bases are TGTGCCAGTAGTGACGGGACAGGGGGCAATCAGCCCCAGCATTTT.

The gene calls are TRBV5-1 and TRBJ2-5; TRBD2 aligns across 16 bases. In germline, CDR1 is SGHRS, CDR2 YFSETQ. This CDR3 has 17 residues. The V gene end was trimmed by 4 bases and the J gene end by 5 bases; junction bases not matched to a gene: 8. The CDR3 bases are TGCGCCAGCAGCGCGGGACTAGCGGGAGGGGGAGGTGAGACCCAGTACTTC. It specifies CASSAGLAGGGGETQYF.

CDR3 nucleotide sequence: TGTGCCAGCCGAGAATCTAGCGGGTTCTCCTACAATGAGCAGTTCTTC. Protein: CASRESSGFSYNEQFF. This rearrangement joins TRBV28 to TRBJ2-1; 8 positions match TRBD2. This CDR3 is built from 16 residues. Germline V gene data show CDR1 as MDHEN and CDR2 as SYDVKM. Trimming cost V 8 bases and J 0 bases; bases outside gene matches: 9. Together with reference TRBV28 and TRBJ2-1, the CDR3 gives the full variable domain: DVKVTQSSRYLVKRTGEKVFLECVQDMDHENMFWYRQDPGLGLRLIYFSYDVKMKEKGDIPEGYSVSREKKERFSLILESASTNQTSMYLCASRESSGFSYNEQFFGPGTRLTVL.

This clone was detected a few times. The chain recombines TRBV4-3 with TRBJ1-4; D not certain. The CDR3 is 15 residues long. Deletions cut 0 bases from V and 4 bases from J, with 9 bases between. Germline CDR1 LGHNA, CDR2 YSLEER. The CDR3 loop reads CASSQENRHNEKLFF. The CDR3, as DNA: TGCGCCAGCAGCCAAGAAAACAGACATAATGAAAAACTGTTTTTT.

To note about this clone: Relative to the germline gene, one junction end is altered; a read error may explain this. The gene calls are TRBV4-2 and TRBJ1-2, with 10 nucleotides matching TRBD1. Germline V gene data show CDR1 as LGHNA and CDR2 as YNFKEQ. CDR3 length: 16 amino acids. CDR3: CASSLEAGQGDYGYTF. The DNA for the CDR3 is TGTGCCAGCAGCTTGGAAGCCGGACAGGGGGACTACGGCTACACCTTC.

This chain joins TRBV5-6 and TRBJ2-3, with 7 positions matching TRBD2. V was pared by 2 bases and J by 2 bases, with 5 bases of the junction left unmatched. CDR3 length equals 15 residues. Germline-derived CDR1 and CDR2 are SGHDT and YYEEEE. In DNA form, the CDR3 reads TGTGCCAGCAGCTTTGGCGGGAGACACACAGATACGCAGTATTTT. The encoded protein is CASSFGGRHTDTQYF.

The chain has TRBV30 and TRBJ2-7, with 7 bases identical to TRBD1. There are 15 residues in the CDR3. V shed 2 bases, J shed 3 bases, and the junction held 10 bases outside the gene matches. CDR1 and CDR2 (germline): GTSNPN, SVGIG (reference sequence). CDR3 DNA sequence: TGTGCCTGGAGTTTTTCCGGGACAGTACACTACGAGCAGTACTTC. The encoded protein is CAWSFSGTVHYEQYF.

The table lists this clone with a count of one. The CDR3 sequence is CASSRSGSAYNEQFF. CDR3 bases: TGTGCCAGTAGTAGGAGCGGGAGCGCCTACAATGAGCAGTTCTTC. The chain has TRBV19 and TRBJ2-1; 8 nucleotides agree with TRBD2. J lost 2 bases, V lost 4 bases, and 4 bases had no gene match. This CDR3 contains 15 residues. CDR1 LNHDA and CDR2 SQIVND come from the germline V gene (reference sequence).

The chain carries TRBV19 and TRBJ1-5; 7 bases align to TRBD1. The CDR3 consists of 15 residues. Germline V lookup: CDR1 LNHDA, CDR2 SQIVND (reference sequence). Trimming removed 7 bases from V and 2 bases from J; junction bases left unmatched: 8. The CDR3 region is CASTKQGFGNQPQHF. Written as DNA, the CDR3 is TGTGCCAGTACCAAACAGGGGTTTGGCAATCAGCCCCAGCATTTT. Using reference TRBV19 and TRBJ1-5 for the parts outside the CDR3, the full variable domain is DGGITQSPKYLFRKEGQNVTLSCEQNLNHDAMYWYRQDPGQGLRLIYYSQIVNDFQKGDIAEGYSVSREKKESFPLTVTSAQKNPTAFYLCASTKQGFGNQPQHFGDGTRLSIL.

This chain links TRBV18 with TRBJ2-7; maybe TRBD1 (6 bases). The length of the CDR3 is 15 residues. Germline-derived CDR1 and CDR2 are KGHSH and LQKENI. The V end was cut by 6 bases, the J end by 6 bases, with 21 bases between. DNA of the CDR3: TGTGCCAGCTCCCCCTCCGGGACACCCCAAGGCGAGCAGTACTTC. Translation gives CASSPSGTPQGEQYF.

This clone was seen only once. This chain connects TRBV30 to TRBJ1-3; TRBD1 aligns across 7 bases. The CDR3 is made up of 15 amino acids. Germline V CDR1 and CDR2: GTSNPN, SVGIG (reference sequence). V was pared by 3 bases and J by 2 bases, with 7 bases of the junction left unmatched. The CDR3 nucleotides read TGTGCCTGGAGAGACAGGGCGAAGGCTGGAAACACCATATATTTT. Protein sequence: CAWRDRAKAGNTIYF.

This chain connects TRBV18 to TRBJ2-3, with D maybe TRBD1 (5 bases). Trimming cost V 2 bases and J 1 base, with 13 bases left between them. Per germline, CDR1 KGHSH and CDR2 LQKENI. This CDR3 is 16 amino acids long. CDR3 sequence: CASSPGSGKGTDTQYF. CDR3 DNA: TGTGCCAGCTCACCAGGGTCAGGGAAGGGCACAGATACGCAGTATTTT.

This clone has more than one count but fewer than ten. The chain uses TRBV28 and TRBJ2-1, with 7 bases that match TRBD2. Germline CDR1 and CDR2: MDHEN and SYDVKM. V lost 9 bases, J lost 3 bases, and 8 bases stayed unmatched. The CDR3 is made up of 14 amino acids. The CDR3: CASRAAGLYNEQFF. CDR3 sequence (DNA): TGTGCCAGTAGAGCAGCGGGACTCTACAATGAGCAGTTCTTC.

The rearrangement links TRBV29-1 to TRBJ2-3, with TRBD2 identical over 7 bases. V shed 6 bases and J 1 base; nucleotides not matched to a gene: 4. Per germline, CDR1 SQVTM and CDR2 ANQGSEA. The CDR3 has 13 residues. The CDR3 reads CSVRGVRTDTQYF. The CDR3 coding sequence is TGCAGCGTCCGGGGGGTGCGCACAGATACGCAGTATTTT.

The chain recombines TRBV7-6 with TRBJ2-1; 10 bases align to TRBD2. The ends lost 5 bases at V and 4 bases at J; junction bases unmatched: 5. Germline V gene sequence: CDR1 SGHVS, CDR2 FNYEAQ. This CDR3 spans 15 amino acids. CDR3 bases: TGTGCCAGCAGCCGCTTAGCGGGGGGATACAATGAGCAGTTCTTC. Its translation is CASSRLAGGYNEQFF.